Presented here are 5 T cell receptor beta chains from one specimen sequenced in a study of T-cell reconstitution after alpha-beta-depleted transplantation in children. Construction of the TCRbeta library involved unique molecular identifiers. TCRdb recomputed calls from the PCR reads with MiXCR, one row per CDR3 protein. The sample yields some 840,000 distinct CDR3 sequences, about 16% seen once. Sequencing used PBMCs, mostly from graft donor cells, obtained 360 days after TCRalphabeta/CD19-depleted stem cell transplant. The receptors originated from a male patient younger than 18 who had a stem cell transplant for acute lymphoblastic leukemia, so the T cells may come from the graft donor.

The chain joins TRBV29-1 to TRBJ2-5; D gene unclear. The CDR3 is 11 amino acids. The V gene's germline CDR1 is SQVTM and CDR2 ANQGSEA. V lost 3 bases and J 5 bases, leaving 7 bases between the germline ends. CDR3 amino acids: CSVEPGETQYF. In DNA, the CDR3 is TGCAGCGTTGAGCCTGGGGAGACCCAGTACTTC.

The chain is built from TRBV5-1 and TRBJ2-1, with 11 bases lining up with TRBD2. Germline CDR1 and CDR2: SGHRS and YFSETQ. The junction had 2 bases not matched to a gene; V was cut back by 1 base and J by 2 bases. The CDR3 contains 16 residues. The CDR3 sequence is CASSLTSGSAYNEQFF. The CDR3 region has the DNA TGCGCCAGCAGCTTGACTAGCGGGAGCGCCTACAATGAGCAGTTCTTC.

The chain employs TRBV6-5 and TRBJ1-1, with a weak D call TRBD1 (5 bases). The CDR3 loop spans 14 amino acids. Germline V lookup: CDR1 MNHEY, CDR2 SVGAGI. Trimming stripped 4 bases from V and 4 bases from J, with 13 bases between. The CDR3 region has the DNA TGTGCCAGCAGTTTAATTCCGCAGGGCACTGAAGCTTTCTTT. It codes for CASSLIPQGTEAFF.

This clonotype came up a few times. The V gene is TRBV29-1, the J gene TRBJ2-3; 11 bases are shared with TRBD2. This CDR3 has 13 amino acids. J gave up 7 bases and V 2 bases, and 2 bases lay outside the gene matches. Germline CDR1 SQVTM, CDR2 ANQGSEA. The CDR3 DNA sequence: TGCAGCGTTGAAACTAGCGGGAGATATACGCAGTATTTT. This gives the protein CSVETSGRYTQYF.

The rearrangement links TRBV9 to TRBJ2-3, with a weak D call TRBD2 (5 bases). With 6 bases removed from V and 6 bases from J, the gap between germline ends came to 11 bases. CDR1 and CDR2 (germline): SGDLS, YYNGEE. The CDR3 covers 12 residues. The CDR3 protein is CASNGVGDTQYF. CDR3 nucleotide sequence: TGTGCCAGCAACGGGGTAGGGGATACGCAGTATTTT.